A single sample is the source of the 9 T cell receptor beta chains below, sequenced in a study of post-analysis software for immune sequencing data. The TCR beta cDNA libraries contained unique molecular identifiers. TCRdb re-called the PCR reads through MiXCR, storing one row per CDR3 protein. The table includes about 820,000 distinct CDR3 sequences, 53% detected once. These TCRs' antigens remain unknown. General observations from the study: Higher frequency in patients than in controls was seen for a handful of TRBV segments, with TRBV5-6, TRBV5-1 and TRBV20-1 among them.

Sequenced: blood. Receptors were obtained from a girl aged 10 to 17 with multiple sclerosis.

The CDR3 is CSARDVARGTTTNEKLFF. The DNA of the CDR3 is TGCAGTGCTAGAGATGTCGCCAGGGGGACTACAACTAATGAAAAACTGTTTTTT. The rearrangement uses TRBV20-1 and TRBJ1-4; 7 bases align to TRBD1. Germline trimming cut 0 bases from V and 0 bases from J; bases unmatched to any gene: 10. The CDR3 totals 18 residues. The germline V gene encodes CDR1 DFQATT and CDR2 SNEGSKA (reference sequence).

The CDR3 reads CASRLTGLHNEQFF. As DNA, the CDR3 is TGTGCCAGCAGATTGACAGGGTTACACAATGAGCAGTTCTTC. This chain links TRBV6-4 with TRBJ2-1; TRBD1 matches 7 bases. This CDR3 is built from 14 residues. Germline assignment: CDR1 MRHNA and CDR2 SNTAGT. V shed 6 bases and J 5 bases; nucleotides not matched to a gene: 7.

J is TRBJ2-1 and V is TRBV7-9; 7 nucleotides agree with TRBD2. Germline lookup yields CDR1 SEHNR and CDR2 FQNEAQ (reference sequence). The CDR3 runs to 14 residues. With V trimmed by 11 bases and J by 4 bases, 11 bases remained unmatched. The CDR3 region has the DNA TGTGCCGGAGGGTCCAGCGGGACTTACAATGAGCAGTTCTTC. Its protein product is CAGGSSGTYNEQFF.

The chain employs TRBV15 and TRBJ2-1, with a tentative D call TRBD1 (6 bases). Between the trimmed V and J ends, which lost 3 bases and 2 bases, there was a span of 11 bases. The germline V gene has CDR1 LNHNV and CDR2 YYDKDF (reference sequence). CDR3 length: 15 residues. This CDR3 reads CATSSGQLPYNEQFF. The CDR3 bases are TGTGCCACCAGCAGCGGACAGCTACCCTACAATGAGCAGTTCTTC.

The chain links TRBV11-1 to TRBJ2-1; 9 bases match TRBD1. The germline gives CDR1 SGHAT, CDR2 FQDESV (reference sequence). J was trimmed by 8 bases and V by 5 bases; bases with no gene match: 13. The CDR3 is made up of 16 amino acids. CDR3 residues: CASSRQGGLQGDEQFF. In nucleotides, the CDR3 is TGTGCCAGCAGCCGACAGGGGGGCCTTCAAGGCGATGAGCAGTTCTTC.

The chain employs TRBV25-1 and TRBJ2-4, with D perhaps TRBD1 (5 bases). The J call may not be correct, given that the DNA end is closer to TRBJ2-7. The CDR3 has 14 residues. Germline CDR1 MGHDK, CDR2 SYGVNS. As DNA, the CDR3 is TGTGCCAGCAGTGTCGACAGAACTAACTACGAGCAGTACTTC. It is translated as CASSVDRTNYEQYF.

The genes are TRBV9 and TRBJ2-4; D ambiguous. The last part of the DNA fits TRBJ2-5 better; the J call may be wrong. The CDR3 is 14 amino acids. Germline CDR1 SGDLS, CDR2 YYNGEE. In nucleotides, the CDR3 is TGTGCCAGCAGCGTAGAGATTGGATCGGAGACCCAGTACTTC. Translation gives CASSVEIGSETQYF.

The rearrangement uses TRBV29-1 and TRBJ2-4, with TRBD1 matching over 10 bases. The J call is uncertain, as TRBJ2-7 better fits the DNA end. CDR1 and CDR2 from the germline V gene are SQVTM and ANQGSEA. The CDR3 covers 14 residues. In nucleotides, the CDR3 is TGCAGCGTTTGGGGGACAGGGGCCTCCTACGAGCAGTACTTC. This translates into CSVWGTGASYEQYF.

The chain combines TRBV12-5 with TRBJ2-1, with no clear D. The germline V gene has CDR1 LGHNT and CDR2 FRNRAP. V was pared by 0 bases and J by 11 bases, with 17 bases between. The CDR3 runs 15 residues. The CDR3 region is CASGLVTENRRKQFF. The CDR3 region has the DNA TGTGCTAGTGGTTTGGTTACAGAAAATCGTAGAAAGCAGTTCTTC. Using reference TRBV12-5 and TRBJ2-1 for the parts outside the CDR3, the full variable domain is DARVTQTPRHKVTEMGQEVTMRCQPILGHNTVFWYRQTMMQGLELLAYFRNRAPLDDSGMPKDRFSAEMPDATLATLKIQPSEPRDSAVYFCASGLVTENRRKQFFGPGTRLTVL.